This TCR beta chain was sequenced for a study of T cells in Graves' hyperthyroidism and ophthalmopathy. Study outcomes and limitations: Stable hyperthyroidism and ophthalmopathy were separated using 13 V-J signatures.

Diagnosis rested on symptoms, serum thyroxine and TRAb, thyroid ultrasound, and orbital computed tomography. Between the trimmed V and J ends, which lost 4 bases and 8 bases, there was a span of 17 bases. The CDR3 loop spans 13 amino acids. The germline V gene encodes CDR1 SQVTM and CDR2 ANQGSEA. The sample holds many counts of this clonotype. What it binds is not known. RNA transcripts were the template for amplifying TCR beta CDR3 regions. First-round RT-PCR targeting the TCR CDR3 was performed with the HTBI primer set. Using its own MiXCR run on the multiplex PCR reads, TCRdb lists one record per CDR3 protein. The sample lists about 540,000 distinct CDR3 sequences, approximately 44% occurring once.

The sample taken for sequencing was peripheral blood or thyroid tissue (not recorded which). The rearrangement uses TRBV29-1 and TRBJ1-2, with D uncertain. This clonotype originated in a woman between 18 and 29 years old with Graves' hyperthyroidism. The CDR3 sequence is CSVGLTGTPGYTF. In DNA form, the CDR3 reads TGCAGCGTTGGGCTGACGGGAACGCCGGGCTACACCTTC.